This is a list of T cell receptor beta chains from one sample in a study of OX40 agonist ivuxolimab in advanced cancers. Assay: immunoSEQ multiplex PCR; the TCRdb copy retains only in-frame clones and omits some. The table lists about 69,000 clones, 90% of them singletons, with 8% to 11% in the top ten. The specimen was CD4+ or CD8+ T cells sorted from blood, collected in a trial of the OX40 agonist ivuxolimab. These receptors originate from an adult with an advanced solid tumor such as melanoma, head and neck, liver or kidney cancer. Both conserved end residues are part of each CDR3. A D gene is named only where the DNA matches it firmly. Clone size is not always given. Where it is, it says once, few, many or a class for expanded clones.

D gene	clone size	V gene	J gene	CDR3 protein	CDR3 DNA
NA	NA	TRBV27	TRBJ1-3	CASSLSLRTAGNTIYF	TGTGCCAGCAGTTTATCCCTCCGGACAGCTGGAAACACCATATATTTT
TRBD2	NA	TRBV7-8	TRBJ2-6	CASSPSWSGRAGGANVLTF	TGTGCCAGCAGCCCTAGTTGGAGCGGGAGGGCCGGTGGGGCCAACGTCCTGACTTTC
NA	NA	TRBV27	TRBJ2-1	CASSTPPGVMQFF	TGTGCCAGCAGTACTCCACCGGGAGTAATGCAGTTCTTC
TRBD2	NA	TRBV29-1	TRBJ2-7	CSVGLARNSYEQYF	TGCAGCGTTGGACTAGCGCGTAACTCCTACGAGCAGTACTTC
TRBD1	NA	TRBV6-1	TRBJ1-4	CASSGQGARGEKLFF	TGTGCCAGCAGTGGACAGGGGGCGCGGGGTGAAAAACTGTTTTTT
NA	NA	TRBV28	TRBJ2-2	CASSFLGPPVELFF	TGTGCCAGCAGTTTCCTAGGGCCCCCGGTGGAGCTGTTTTTT
NA	NA	TRBV7-9	TRBJ2-7	CASSLGLYSYEQYF	TGTGCCAGCAGCTTAGGTCTATATTCCTACGAGCAGTACTTC
TRBD2	few	TRBV7-3	TRBJ2-1	CASSLKASGYPEQFF	TGTGCCAGCAGCTTAAAGGCTAGCGGGTATCCTGAGCAGTTCTTC
TRBD2	NA	TRBV27	TRBJ2-7	CASSKPGLPSYEQYF	TGTGCCAGCAGTAAACCGGGACTACCCTCCTACGAGCAGTACTTC
TRBD1	NA	TRBV15	TRBJ2-1	CATTNNRLGQGAVDEQFF	TGTGCCACCACCAATAATCGTTTAGGACAGGGGGCGGTTGATGAGCAGTTCTTC
TRBD2	NA	TRBV7-2	TRBJ2-4	CASSLGTSGNIQYF	TGTGCCAGCAGCTTAGGGACTAGCGGGAACATTCAGTACTTC
TRBD1	once	TRBV19	TRBJ2-5	CASSIGQGAQETQYF	TGTGCCAGTAGTATCGGACAGGGGGCTCAAGAGACCCAGTACTTC
NA	NA	TRBV21-1	TRBJ1-2	CARSRVWPRSYTF	TGTGCCAGAAGCAGGGTTTGGCCAAGAAGCTACACCTTC
TRBD2	NA	TRBV19	TRBJ2-3	CASSIVRGTSGRLYTQYF	TGTGCCAGTAGTATAGTCCGGGGAACTAGCGGGAGATTGTATACGCAGTATTTT
NA	NA	TRBV15	TRBJ1-2	CATSRDFSAGGGYTF	TGTGCCACCAGCAGAGATTTCTCCGCCGGGGGTGGCTACACCTTC
TRBD2	NA	TRBV28	TRBJ2-3	CASTRLAGAQLADTQYF	TGTGCCAGCACCCGACTAGCGGGAGCCCAACTAGCGGATACGCAGTATTTT
NA	NA	TRBV7-2	TRBJ1-1	CASSTRQNLNTEAFF	TGTGCCAGCAGCACCAGACAGAATTTAAACACTGAAGCTTTCTTT
NA	NA	TRBV15	TRBJ2-7	CATSRERQTLYEQYF	TGTGCCACCAGCAGGGAGAGACAGACACTCTACGAGCAGTACTTC
NA	once	TRBV5-1	TRBJ2-7	CASSPLRRGGHEQYF	TGCGCCAGCAGCCCCCTTCGGAGGGGGGGCCACGAGCAGTACTTC
TRBD1	NA	TRBV6-1	TRBJ1-1	CASSGRQGNTEAFF	TGTGCCAGCAGTGGCCGACAGGGGAACACTGAAGCTTTCTTT
TRBD2	NA	TRBV9	TRBJ2-1	CASSVVGLAGGGIYNEQFF	TGTGCCAGCAGCGTAGTAGGGCTAGCGGGAGGTGGTATTTACAATGAGCAGTTCTTC
TRBD1	once	TRBV19	TRBJ2-5	CASSPTGGVETQYF	TGTGCCAGTAGTCCGACAGGGGGTGTAGAGACCCAGTACTTC
NA	once	TRBV7-2	TRBJ1-5	CASSWRGLDQPQHF	TGTGCCAGCAGCTGGAGGGGGTTGGATCAGCCCCAGCATTTT
NA	NA	TRBV18	TRBJ1-4	CASSMGTDEKLFF	TGTGCCAGCTCAATGGGGACGGATGAAAAACTGTTTTTT
NA	NA	TRBV27	TRBJ2-7	CASSSYGGGNEQYF	TGTGCCAGCAGTTCCTACGGGGGAGGTAACGAGCAGTACTTC
TRBD2	NA	TRBV7-7	TRBJ2-5	CASSFRAGGETQYF	TGTGCTAGCAGCTTCCGGGCGGGGGGGGAGACCCAGTACTTC
TRBD1	once	TRBV4-3	TRBJ2-1	CASSQEQGAYNEQFF	TGCGCCAGCAGCCAAGAACAGGGGGCTTACAATGAGCAGTTCTTC
NA	NA	TRBV5-1	TRBJ2-1	CASSLGGRSYNEQFF	TGCGCCAGCAGCTTGGGGGGCAGGTCCTACAATGAGCAGTTCTTC
NA	NA	TRBV27	TRBJ2-7	CASSLRGISEQYF	TGTGCCAGCAGTTTAAGAGGGATTAGCGAGCAGTACTTC
TRBD1	NA	TRBV28	TRBJ2-2	CASTRDRAGVKTGELFF	TGTGCCAGCACCCGGGACAGGGCTGGGGTTAAAACCGGGGAGCTGTTTTTT
NA	few	TRBV20-1	TRBJ1-1	CSEGSTTEAFF	TGCAGTGAGGGAAGTACAACTGAAGCTTTCTTT
NA	NA	TRBV4-3	TRBJ1-3	CASSQEDAGGNTIYF	TGCGCCAGCAGCCAAGAAGATGCAGGCGGAAACACCATATATTTT
NA	NA	TRBV20-1	TRBJ2-1	CSARPHSEQFF	TGCAGTGCTAGACCCCACAGTGAGCAGTTCTTC
TRBD2	NA	TRBV15	TRBJ2-1	CATSRDTSGSYNEQFF	TGTGCCACCAGCAGGGATACTAGCGGATCCTACAATGAGCAGTTCTTC
TRBD1	NA	TRBV7-2	TRBJ2-7	CASSLGPGQPYEQYF	TGTGCCAGCAGCTTGGGACCGGGACAGCCCTACGAGCAGTACTTC
NA	NA	TRBV4-1	TRBJ2-2	CASSQVVGDSGELFF	TGCGCCAGCAGCCAAGTTGTGGGAGACTCCGGGGAGCTGTTTTTT
TRBD2	once	TRBV7-2	TRBJ2-1	CASSLGRLAGGATGLFF	TGTGCCAGCAGCTTAGGTCGGCTAGCGGGAGGCGCAACCGGGCTGTTCTTC
NA	once	TRBV7-9	TRBJ1-1	CASSYLTPNTEAFF	TGTGCCAGCAGCTACCTTACACCGAACACTGAAGCTTTCTTT
TRBD2	NA	TRBV7-2	TRBJ2-3	CASSPRTSGRDTQYF	TGTGCCAGCAGCCCCCGGACTAGCGGGAGAGATACGCAGTATTTT
TRBD1	NA	TRBV7-2	TRBJ2-7	CASSSGQGFYEQYF	TGTGCCAGCAGCTCGGGACAGGGATTTTACGAGCAGTACTTC
TRBD1	NA	TRBV7-2	TRBJ1-5	CASSFVGGGNQPQHF	TGTGCCAGCAGCTTCGTAGGGGGCGGCAATCAGCCCCAGCATTTT
TRBD2	NA	TRBV7-2	TRBJ2-3	CASRATGTRALDTQYF	TGTGCCAGCAGGGCGACCGGGACTAGAGCCTTGGATACGCAGTATTTT
TRBD1	NA	TRBV28	TRBJ1-5	CASSPDRDGSQPQHF	TGTGCCAGCAGTCCGGACAGGGACGGTTCTCAGCCCCAGCATTTT
NA	NA	TRBV9	TRBJ2-5	CASSVEGGRQLETQYF	TGTGCCAGCAGCGTAGAGGGTGGAAGGCAGTTAGAGACCCAGTACTTC
NA	NA	TRBV28	TRBJ2-5	CASSRSVLGGTQYF	TGTGCCAGCAGTCGCTCGGTCCTGGGAGGGACCCAGTACTTC
NA	NA	TRBV29-1	TRBJ2-5	CSYVRETQYF	TGCAGCTACGTTAGAGAGACCCAGTACTTC
NA	NA	TRBV5-1	TRBJ1-5	CASSFVRGGPQHF	TGCGCCAGCAGCTTCGTCCGCGGGGGGCCCCAGCATTTT
NA	NA	TRBV5-6	TRBJ1-5	CASSLGNQPQHF	TGTGCCAGCAGCTTGGGGAACCAGCCCCAGCATTTT